These 2 T cell receptor beta chains were all obtained from the same sample, sequenced in a study of T cell repertoires in cytomegalovirus infection (dated by TCRdb to the late 2010s). Which antigens these TCRs recognize remains unknown. Instrument used: Illumina HiSeq 1500. TCRdb passed the public sequencing reads through fastp at Q25 and MiXCR, retaining productive beta sequences. Each entry is one CDR3 protein sequence, shown with its most common DNA and genes. The sample table holds around 89,000 distinct CDR3 sequences, of which approximately 30% were seen once. Clones ranked in the top ten supply approximately 71% of the sample. The treatment or condition label, as the study defines it: in vitro stimulation with specific CMV peptide epitopes to enrich CMV-specific T cells. The source material was CD8+ T cells from cultured PBMCs, sampled from culture after CMV antigen stimulation. These receptor sequences come from a human donor in good health (CMV status not recorded). Some clones in this sample may be carry-over from other donors' samples.

This clonotype was detected a few times. This rearrangement joins TRBV7-8 to TRBJ2-1; 12 nucleotides align to TRBD2. CDR1 is SGHVS and CDR2 is FQNEAQ in the germline V gene. V shed 1 base, J shed 0 bases, and the junction held 7 bases outside the gene matches. The CDR3 length is 19 residues. The CDR3 sequence: CASSLGRLAGGYSYNEQFF. In DNA, the CDR3 is TGTGCCAGCAGCTTAGGTCGGCTAGCGGGGGGGTACTCCTACAATGAGCAGTTCTTC.

The chain combines TRBV12-3 or TRBV12-4 with TRBJ2-5; 7 bases align to TRBD1. V shed 4 bases and J 0 bases; nucleotides not matched to a gene: 5. This CDR3 region has 15 residues. The CDR3 DNA reads as TGTGCCAGCAGTTGGGAAGACAGGGACCAAGAGACCCAGTACTTC. It is translated as CASSWEDRDQETQYF.